Each of the 21 T cell receptor beta chains below was sequenced from the same sample in a study of blood T cell repertoires in COVID-19 (dated by TCRdb to the early 2020s). Libraries were built with the immunoSEQ multiplex PCR assay. In TCRdb, the immuneACCESS table is reduced to in-frame sequences with V and J assigned. These tables do not hold every clone; where another copy was compared, an unresolved V gene accounts for under half, and the others remain unexplained. For this sample the table gives more than 9,500 clones, of which over 85% were detected only once. The ten largest clonotypes hold roughly an eighth of the sample. Sequencing was carried out using peripheral blood. The receptors were sampled from a man between 65 and 85 years old with active COVID-19.

The genes are TRBV5-4 and TRBJ2-2, with 10 bases aligning to TRBD2. J gave up 1 base and V 3 bases, and 3 bases lay outside the gene matches. This CDR3 contains 16 residues. Germline assignment: CDR1 SGHNT and CDR2 YYREEE (reference sequence). In DNA, the CDR3 is TGTGCCAGCAGCTCCTGGACTAGCGGGAACACCGGGGAGCTGTTTTTT. As protein: CASSSWTSGNTGELFF.

The chain is built from TRBV13 and TRBJ2-7, with 10 bases identical to TRBD2. There are 15 residues in the CDR3. Per the germline V gene, CDR1 is PRHDT and CDR2 is FYEKMQ (reference sequence). V gave up 6 bases and J gave up 3 bases; unmatched junction bases: 8. DNA of the CDR3: TGTGCCAGCAGTTGGACTAGCGGAACTTACTACGAGCAGTACTTC. As protein: CASSWTSGTYYEQYF.

The CDR3, as DNA: TGTGCCAGCAGCCCCGGGGGAACCGGGGAGCTGTTTTTT. The encoded protein is CASSPGGTGELFF. This rearrangement joins TRBV7-3 to TRBJ2-2; D is perhaps TRBD2 (6 bases). The CDR3 has 13 amino acids. The germline V and J ends were trimmed by 5 bases and 5 bases, with 9 bases remaining between them. The V gene's germline CDR1 is SGHTA and CDR2 FQGTGA.

CDR3 coding DNA: TGTGCCAGCAGCCAACCTTCTCGGGGAACAGGGGGTTCCGGCTACACCTTC. Amino acid sequence: CASSQPSRGTGGSGYTF. The gene calls are TRBV3-1 (or the pseudogene TRBV3-2) and TRBJ1-2, with 8 nucleotides matching TRBD1. This CDR3 is built from 17 residues. Trimming cost V 2 bases and J 8 bases; bases outside gene matches: 16. Per the germline V gene, CDR1 is LGHDT and CDR2 is YNNKEL (reference sequence).

The rearrangement joins TRBV5-1 to TRBJ2-7; 7 bases map to TRBD1. This CDR3 comprises 15 residues. The germline V gene has CDR1 SGHRS and CDR2 YFSETQ. V lost 4 bases and J lost 2; bases outside the gene matches: 9. CDR3 sequence: CASSPDGTAPYEQYF. The CDR3 coding sequence is TGCGCCAGCAGCCCGGATGGGACAGCACCCTACGAGCAGTACTTC.

The rearrangement links TRBV21-1 to TRBJ1-5. TRBV21-1 is listed as a pseudogene. The CDR3 totals 17 residues. The CDR3 DNA is TGTGCCAGCAGCAAAATATGGTTTTACCGAGACAATCAGCCCCAGCATTTT. Its protein product is CASSKIWFYRDNQPQHF.

This chain links TRBV5-1 with TRBJ1-6; D uncertain. V was clipped by 5 bases and J by 9 bases, with 18 bases between them. The germline CDR1 and CDR2 sequences are SGHRS and YFSETQ. The CDR3 totals 15 residues. CDR3 sequence reads: CASSPRPGGPSPLHF. In DNA, the CDR3 is TGCGCCAGCAGTCCTCGGCCGGGAGGCCCTTCACCCCTCCACTTT.

The genes are TRBV2 and TRBJ1-2, with no clear D. Germline lookup yields CDR1 SNHLY and CDR2 FYNNEI. Trimming removed 8 bases from V and 7 bases from J, with 11 bases in between. The length of the CDR3 is 11 residues. The CDR3 DNA reads TGTGCCAGCCGTGGGAGTATTGGCTACACCTTC. Amino acids: CASRGSIGYTF.

V is TRBV15 and J is TRBJ1-2, with D maybe TRBD1 (6 bases). The germline V and J ends were trimmed by 4 bases and 0 bases, with 9 bases remaining between them. Germline-derived CDR1 and CDR2 are LNHNV and YYDKDF (reference sequence). This CDR3 region has 14 residues. CDR3: CATSNRTANYGYTF. Written as DNA, the CDR3 is TGTGCCACCAGCAACCGGACAGCTAACTATGGCTACACCTTC.

The genes are TRBV30 and TRBJ1-6; weak D call: TRBD1 (6 bases). Looked up from germline, CDR1 is GTSNPN and CDR2 is SVGIG (reference sequence). V gave up 0 bases and J gave up 2 bases, with 14 bases separating them. This CDR3 is 17 amino acids long. In DNA, the CDR3 is TGTGCCTGGAGTGTACGGGGAGGGGGGACCTATAATTCACCCCTCCACTTT. Its protein product is CAWSVRGGGTYNSPLHF.

This chain joins TRBV5-6 and TRBJ1-2, with 7 bases aligning to TRBD1. Germline CDR1 is SGHDT and CDR2 is YYEEEE. Trimming cost V 4 bases and J 0 bases; bases outside gene matches: 3. This CDR3 is 14 amino acids long. CDR3 nucleotide sequence: TGTGCCAGCAGCAGGGACAGCGCTAACTATGGCTACACCTTC. Its translation: CASSRDSANYGYTF.

The chain employs TRBV5-1 and TRBJ2-6; 9 bases fit TRBD1. CDR3 length: 17 residues. J was trimmed by 3 bases and V by 3 bases; bases with no gene match: 7. Germline V gene data show CDR1 as SGHRS and CDR2 as YFSETQ. The CDR3 spells CASSSGTGIYGANVLTF. As DNA, the CDR3 is TGCGCCAGCAGCTCCGGGACAGGGATTTATGGGGCCAACGTCCTGACTTTC.

V usage is TRBV12-2 and J usage is TRBJ2-7; TRBD1, as called in the table, went unchecked against the DNA. TRBV12-2 is annotated as a pseudogene. The CDR3 consists of 20 residues. CDR3 sequence: CASRLRGRMHGPEPSYEQYF. The CDR3, as DNA: TGTGCAAGTCGCTTAAGGGGGCGGATGCATGGGCCAGAGCCCTCCTACGAGCAGTACTTC.

This sequence joins TRBV6-2 or TRBV6-3 and TRBJ2-7; D perhaps matches TRBD1 (5 bases). The germline V gene has CDR1 MNHEY and CDR2 SVGEGT. V was clipped by 3 bases and J by 9 bases, with 15 bases between them. The CDR3 totals 13 residues. CDR3 sequence: CASSYAQVVGQYF. The CDR3, as DNA: TGTGCCAGCAGTTATGCACAGGTGGTCGGGCAGTACTTC.

The CDR3 region is CASSPSAGTGYNEQFF. The CDR3, as DNA: TGTGCCAGCTCGCCCTCAGCGGGGACAGGGTACAATGAGCAGTTCTTC. The chain links TRBV18 to TRBJ2-1, with 9 bases matching TRBD1. CDR1 and CDR2 (germline): KGHSH, LQKENI. The length of the CDR3 is 16 residues. Trimming cost V 6 bases and J 4 bases; bases outside gene matches: 10.

This clone was found once. The chain has TRBV6-2 or TRBV6-3 and TRBJ2-2; TRBD1 is a possible D gene (6 bases). Germline values: CDR1 MNHEY, CDR2 SVGEGT. The ends were cut back, 4 bases at V and 5 bases at J, with 14 bases in the middle. The CDR3 covers 15 residues. CDR3 residues: CASSWMDRLTGELFF. CDR3 coding DNA: TGTGCCAGCAGTTGGATGGACAGACTAACCGGGGAGCTGTTTTTT.

This chain joins TRBV6-4 and TRBJ2-3; 7 positions match TRBD1. From germline, CDR1 is MRHNA and CDR2 SNTAGT. The CDR3 runs to 14 residues. The junction had 6 bases not matched to a gene; V was cut back by 4 bases and J by 5 bases. CDR3 sequence: CASSGTGLGDTQYF. The DNA for the CDR3 is TGTGCCAGCAGTGGGACAGGCCTCGGAGATACGCAGTATTTT.

The chain is built from TRBV13 and TRBJ2-7; 7 bases are a match to TRBD1. The V segment lost 4 bases and the J segment 1 base; nucleotides outside the gene matches: 4. The CDR3 is made up of 14 amino acids. The V gene's germline CDR1 is PRHDT and CDR2 FYEKMQ (reference sequence). The CDR3 region has the DNA TGTGCCAGCAGCTCTTCGGGACAGTCCTACGAGCAGTACTTC. The encoded protein is CASSSSGQSYEQYF.

The J gene is TRBJ2-3, the V gene TRBV5-8, with TRBD2 matching 9 bases. Trimming removed 0 bases from V and 6 bases from J; junction bases left unmatched: 11. Germline lookup yields CDR1 SGHTS and CDR2 YDEGEE. This CDR3 region has 17 residues. Written as DNA, the CDR3 is TGTGCCAGCAGCTTGGCTGTAGCGGGGGAGACTAAGGATACGCAGTATTTT. This translates into CASSLAVAGETKDTQYF.

The gene calls are TRBV10-3 and TRBJ2-1, with 7 bases aligning to TRBD2. Germline V gene lookup returns CDR1 ENHRY and CDR2 SYGVKD. Germline trimming cut 5 bases from V and 0 bases from J; bases unmatched to any gene: 4. The CDR3 is 15 residues long. The CDR3 DNA is TGTGCCATCAGTTACGGGGGGAGCTCCTACAATGAGCAGTTCTTC. Amino acid sequence: CAISYGGSSYNEQFF.

The CDR3 sequence is CASSLISSSSNEQFF. Here the CDR3 DNA reads TGTGCCAGCAGCTTGATCAGTTCTTCGTCGAATGAGCAGTTCTTC. The chain employs TRBV5-4 and TRBJ2-1; D unclear. Germline CDR1 SGHNT, CDR2 YYREEE (reference sequence). Trimming pared 1 base from V and 7 bases from J, leaving 15 bases between. The CDR3 covers 15 residues. Together with reference TRBV5-4 and TRBJ2-1, the CDR3 gives the full variable domain: ETGVTQSPTHLIKTRGQQVTLRCSSQSGHNTVSWYQQALGQGPQFIFQYYREEENGRGNFPPRFSGLQFPNYSSELNVNALELDDSALYLCASSLISSSSNEQFFGPGTRLTVL.